This TCR beta chain stems from a study of blood T cell repertoires in COVID-19. Some clones are missing from TCRdb's copy, which holds only in-frame ones; the method was immunoSEQ multiplex PCR. The table has about 150,000 clones, about 91% seen once; the top ten hold over 0.85%. Trimming pared 5 bases from V and 1 base from J, leaving 13 bases between. CDR1 is KGHSH and CDR2 is LQKENI in the germline V gene. The CDR3 runs to 15 residues. The TCR was taken from a woman between 45 and 65 years old with acute or convalescent COVID-19. Source material: peripheral blood. V and J are TRBV18 and TRBJ2-3, with D maybe TRBD2 (6 bases). CDR3 in DNA: TGTGCCAGCTCAGAGCTAGCGCTCCGCACAGATACGCAGTATTTT. It is translated as CASSELALRTDTQYF.